The present TCR beta chain was sequenced within a study of CD8 T cells in Susac syndrome. The count of this clonotype is one. The germline gives CDR1 SGHTA, CDR2 FQGNSA. J was trimmed by 6 bases and V by 0 bases; bases with no gene match: 3. This CDR3 comprises 15 residues. RNA in amounts of roughly 0.5 to 1 ug was reverse transcribed with random hexamers. TCRdb ran MiXCR on the immunoSEQ multiplex PCR reads and lists one entry per CDR3 protein. The sample yields about 180,000 distinct CDR3 sequences, about 93% seen once. Sequencing was performed on CD4+ T cells from PBMCs. The sequence was obtained from a human donor with multiple sclerosis. The rearrangement joins TRBV7-2 to TRBJ1-4; TRBD1 aligns across 8 bases. DNA of the CDR3: TGTGCCAGCAGCTTAGCGGGACAGGTCGATGAAAAACTGTTTTTT. Translated, it gives CASSLAGQVDEKLFF.